The sequence of this T cell receptor beta chain was determined in a study of T cell responses to AZD1222 COVID-19 vaccine (dated by TCRdb to about 2021). For the study in its entirety: AZD1222 recipients given second doses at about 4 weeks or at about 12 weeks were pooled, since spike-specific TCR depth and breadth were not found to differ between the two schedules. TCR sequencing was performed for roughly 250 trial participants, of whom some 200 were given two doses of AZD1222 and around 25 were given two doses of MenACWY control vaccine. Trial participants were enrolled into age subgroups of 18-55, 56-69 and 70-plus years, which contained about 150, 28 and 57 TCR-sequenced participants, respectively.

Broad study findings and their caveats: A significant rise in spike-specific TCR breadth and depth was observed after two AZD1222 doses relative to day 0 and relative to MenACWY recipients. In the small 56-69-year group, the increase in depth fell short of significance, most likely because of low power. Epitopes outside the regions mutated in the B.1.351 and B.1.1.7 variants were reportedly recognized by nearly half of the unique spike-specific TCRs. Only five or six AZD1222 recipients were SARS-CoV-2 seropositive at baseline, limiting conclusions about previously exposed vaccinees. Most participants were white British and females outnumbered males, and the authors suggested that clonal diversity may have been underestimated. The vaccine-associated CD4 TCRs covered the entire spike protein, and the dominant responses fell in regions 160-218 and 743-854. Because no day 14 peak-response samples were available, the repertoires could be characterized only after the peak T cell response.

The time point tag for this specimen amounts to: baseline before first vaccination. Samples from vaccinated people were obtained from the UK trials COV001 and COV002, which included a single-blind randomized controlled phase 2/3 trial of AZD1222 (ChAdOx1 nCoV-19) in healthy adults. For TCRbeta chain sequencing, PBMC samples from trial participants were taken at day 0 and at day 28 after the second dose. As concerns this clone: This clone's antigen is unknown. No clone much larger than this one lies a single base away; base qualities are absent.

The germline V gene (reference sequence) specifies PRHDT as CDR1 and FYEKMQ as CDR2. From its cysteine to its phenylalanine, the CDR3 spans 13 amino acids. Only CDR3 DNA is held: 39 bases, read in frame from base 1. Relative to germline, V is 5 bases shorter and J is 5 bases shorter, with 9 bases between their ends. The CDR3 regions of human TCRbeta chains were subjected to immunosequencing. Processing in the source paper ran as follows. TCRs in the repertoires were compared against a reference library of SARS-CoV-2-specific TCRs that had been generated with the MIRA antigen-specificity platform. Breadth meant the fraction of unique TCRs that were SARS-CoV-2-associated, whereas depth meant the fraction of total T cells that were SARS-CoV-2-associated. Each spike-specific TCR was assigned to its reactive spike region and to a CD4 or CD8 class using the MIRA data. Log10-transformed breadth and depth values were compared by one-way ANOVA with Sidak's multiple comparisons tests. TCRdb stores this immuneACCESS table with in-frame sequences only. Part of the clones is absent; in the studies checked, under half of the shortfall reflects unresolved V genes, and no reason is known for the rest. D and trimming come from the DNA, and the V and J calls and clone size come from that table. The sample table lists fewer than 130,000 clones, 88% of them with a count of one. The biggest ten clones account for 1.6% of the sample.

Recombination joined TRBV13 with TRBJ2-2, with the D gene not confidently named. Material: peripheral blood, obtained on day 0 of AZD1222 vaccination. This TCR derives from an adult in good health. The bases are TGTGCCAGCAGCCTTGACGAAACCGGGGAGCTGTTTTTT. It specifies CASSLDETGELFF. The full variable domain, with segments outside the CDR3 supplied by the reference TRBV13 and TRBJ2-2 proteins, appears as AAGVIQSPRHLIKEKRETATLKCYPIPRHDTVYWYQQGPGQDPQFLISFYEKMQSDKGSIPDRFSAQQFSDYHSELNMSSLELGDSALYFCASSLDETGELFFGEGSRLTVL.